The following is a TCR beta chain sequence with its context. The antigen is unknown. Deep level was the assay's run setting. Profiled with immunoSEQ multiplex PCR; TCRdb holds only in-frame clones, not every one. The sample lists roughly 650,000 clones, about 96% seen once, with about 0.057% in the top ten. These data belong to a study of shared clonotypes between healthy human individuals. About the research overall: Three CD4 naive, three CD4 memory, two CD8 naive and one CD8 memory plate were used per donor. Whole-study results and caveats: It was observed that around 5% of naive CD4 clonotypes were shared across a handful of donors. The researchers took only blood, and tissue repertoires probably look different.

The source material was naive CD4+ T cells sorted from blood. As for subset: CD45RA+ positively selected. The clonotype comes from a woman aged 25 to 45 in good health.

Here the CDR3 DNA reads TGTGCCAGCAGCAAAGTGGAGAAGTACCCATCCAATGAGCAGTTCTTC. Protein sequence: CASSKVEKYPSNEQFF. The J gene is TRBJ2-1, the V gene TRBV21-1; whether TRBD2, the table's D call, matches the DNA was not checked. TRBV21-1 is flagged as a pseudogene. This CDR3 has 16 amino acids.